The 9 T cell receptor delta chains given below trace back to one sample, sequenced in a study of DNA immune sequencing with unique molecular identifiers. Primers for all 8 TRDV and 4 TRDJ genes amplified genomic DNA in 32-plex. A 12-nucleotide UMI was added during 2 to 4 barcoding PCR cycles before adapter PCR. TCRdb reapplied CATT to the multiplex PCR reads. The repertoire has roughly 680 delta-chain clones, about a sixth of them found once; the top ten carry about four fifths. Sequencing input: gamma-delta T cells from PBMCs. The receptors originated from a human donor in good health.

This clone was recorded a few times. The chain is built from TRDV2 and TRDJ1; TRDD3 agrees at 10 bases. Germline CDR1 GEAIGNYY, CDR2 EKD. V was pared by 0 bases and J by 2 bases, with 8 bases of the junction left unmatched. The CDR3 is 17 residues long. CDR3 sequence reads: CACDTLLGDTPTDKLIF. The CDR3 nucleotides read TGTGCCTGTGACACCCTGTTGGGGGATACCCCGACCGATAAACTCATCTTT.

Comments on this clone: Just one base apart from a much larger clone, this may be a read error. This sample includes further DNA sequences coding for the same CDR3. The chain uses TRDV2 and TRDJ1, with 10 bases fitting TRDD3. The V segment lost 0 bases and the J segment 8 bases; nucleotides outside the gene matches: 5. This CDR3 has 14 residues. Germline CDR1 and CDR2: GEAIGNYY and EKD. DNA of the CDR3: TGTGCCTGTGACACCGTGGGGGATACTGGCAAACTCATCTTT. Protein sequence: CACDTVGDTGKLIF.

About this clone: A far larger clone is just one base off, so this is likely a read error. Other DNA sequences of this sample code for an identical CDR3. V usage is TRDV3 and J usage is TRDJ1; no clear D gene. Germline CDR1 and CDR2: TVYSNPD and GDNSRS (reference sequence). V dropped 2 bases and J dropped 3 bases, with 22 bases sitting between them. This CDR3 comprises 16 residues. The CDR3 reads CAFFGLGGGLADKLIF. As DNA, the CDR3 is TGTGCCTTTTTCGGCTTAGGCGGTGGACTTGCCGATAAACTCATCTTT.

This clone was seen a few times. TCRdb shows a much larger clone's protein in place of this DNA's translation, and the two differ at residue 3, likely through a read error; the protein shown is translated from the DNA. The chain recombines TRDV1 with TRDJ1; TRDD3 aligns across 12 bases. The J gene was not available in TCRdb and was assigned here by matching the DNA to germline segments. In germline, CDR1 is TSWWSYY, CDR2 QGS. This CDR3 comprises 26 residues. The CDR3 loop reads CAFGHGECLLLLATGGYKFSTDKLIF. Written as DNA, the CDR3 is TGTGCTTTTGGGCATGGAGAGTGCCTTCTTCTGCTAGCTACTGGGGGATACAAATTCTCCACCGATAAACTCATCTTT.

Comment on this clone: Only one base separates this from a far larger clonotype, so it likely reflects a read error. The J segment was not called; the V segment is TRDV1; the table's D call, TRDD3, has no DNA check behind it. The CDR3 runs 25 residues. From germline, CDR1 is TSWWSYY and CDR2 QGS. The CDR3 bases are TGTGCTCTTGGGGAACCCAACCCATTCCCCCTCCTGTTTTCCTCCCAATGGATACTACTCGATAAATTCATCTTT. Encoded protein: CALGEPNPFPLLFSSQWILLDKFIF.

By sample share, this clone is medium-sized. This chain joins TRDV2 and TRDJ1, with TRDD3 matching 8 bases. The CDR3 has 18 residues. Trimming took 1 base from V and 3 from J; bases not matched to a gene: 15. CDR1 is GEAIGNYY, CDR2 EKD, per germline. The CDR3 reads CACDTLLGAPATADKLIF. The DNA of the CDR3 is TGTGCCTGTGACACTTTACTGGGGGCCCCGGCGACGGCCGATAAACTCATCTTT.

This clone has a handful of counts. It is likely a read error: a sequence one base away is far more abundant. This same CDR3 is encoded by further DNA sequences in the sample. The chain joins TRDV2 to TRDJ1; D is undetermined. Germline V lookup: CDR1 GEAIGNYY, CDR2 EKD. CDR3 length: 14 residues. CDR3 bases: TGTGCTTGTGACACTGTAGAGGTCAGGCGGGAACTCATCTTT. The encoded protein is CACDTVEVRRELIF.

Of note for this clone: A read error likely explains this, since a far larger clone differs by one base. Other DNA sequences in this specimen translate into the identical CDR3. This sequence joins TRDV1 and TRDJ1, with D maybe TRDD3 (6 bases). The J gene is absent in TCRdb and was assigned here via DNA matching to germline. V lost 0 bases to trimming and J lost 0 bases, with 35 bases between them. Germline CDR1 is TSWWSYY and CDR2 is QGS. This CDR3 has 24 amino acids. The CDR3 region is CALGELSRGHPLGDRGRYTDKLIF. CDR3 sequence (DNA): TGTGCTCTTGGGGAACTGTCTAGAGGTCACCCGCTCGGGGATCGAGGAAGGTACACCGATAAACTCATCTTT.

This clone was observed a few times. This sequence is one base from a far larger clone and is likely a read error. The chain recombines TRDV3 with TRDJ1, with TRDD3 matching over 9 bases. Germline CDR1 TVYSNPD, CDR2 GDNSRS (reference sequence). The CDR3 consists of 16 residues. V lost 1 base and J lost 3; bases outside the gene matches: 12. CDR3 coding DNA: TGTGCCTTTATTGCCAGGGGATACGAGGTACCCGATAAACTCATCTTT. Translating it yields CAFIARGYEVPDKLIF.